This T cell receptor (beta chain) was profiled in a study of blood T cells in healthy people across ages. Study findings and constraints: No one knew whether donors had CMV, which possibly confounded expanded clonotype changes.

Primers used in a second PCR of about 6 to 11 cycles were a sample-barcoded 5' primer and a J-beta primer mix. All samples yielded 2.5 million or more CDR3-containing paired-end reads. TCRdb reanalysed the 5' RACE reads using MiXCR and keeps one entry per CDR3 protein. This sample carries about 640,000 distinct CDR3 sequences, about 30% of them seen once, and the ten largest clones take around 14%. This CDR3 region has 15 residues. Germline V CDR1 and CDR2: SGHRS, YFSETQ. Trimming removed 4 bases from V and 1 base from J; junction bases left unmatched: 4. This clonotype was counted only a few times. The antigen is not known. Per sample, at least 6 micrograms of total RNA were extracted.

The sample was blood. The sequence came from a woman older than 75 in good health. This sequence joins TRBV5-1 and TRBJ1-1; TRBD1 matches 10 bases. The chain's CDR3 is CASSAGTGENTEAFF. CDR3 DNA: TGCGCCAGCAGCGCGGGGACAGGGGAGAACACTGAAGCTTTCTTT.